A selection of T cell receptor beta chains follows, all from one sample in a study of technical replicates of blood from a handful of donors. Clones were sequenced by immunoSEQ multiplex PCR, and TCRdb holds only the in-frame ones, with some missing. The table has tens of thousands of clones, approximately 94% seen once. Sequences were obtained from T cells isolated from PBMCs. The origin of the receptors is a human donor in good health. The CDR3 runs from the conserved cysteine through the conserved F or W. Fields, in order: J gene, D gene, V gene, clone size, CDR3 protein, CDR3 DNA. D genes are given only for firm matches. Clone size is not always given. Where it is, it says once, few, many or a class for expanded clones.

TRBJ2-7	TRBD2	TRBV4-1	-	CASSHPTSLSSYEQYF	TGCGCCAGCAGCCACCCGACTAGCCTCAGTTCCTACGAGCAGTACTTC
TRBJ2-1	TRBD2	TRBV13	-	CASSLWGLAGVVRANEQFF	TGTGCCAGCAGCTTATGGGGACTAGCGGGCGTAGTGCGTGCCAATGAGCAGTTCTTC
TRBJ2-1	TRBD2	TRBV30	-	CAWSAGTSNYNEQFF	TGTGCCTGGAGTGCGGGGACTAGCAACTACAATGAGCAGTTCTTC
TRBJ2-4	-	TRBV6-6	-	CASSLDGLAKNIQYF	TGTGCCAGCAGTTTAGATGGTCTAGCCAAAAACATTCAGTACTTC
TRBJ2-5	TRBD2	TRBV15	-	CATSSETSLIGETQYF	TGTGCCACCAGCAGCGAGACTAGCCTGATAGGAGAGACCCAGTACTTC
TRBJ1-2	-	TRBV11-2	-	CASSLFRGDYGYTF	TGTGCCAGCAGCTTATTCCGGGGTGACTATGGCTACACCTTC
TRBJ1-5	-	TRBV18	-	CASSGEVDQPQHF	TGTGCCAGCTCAGGGGAGGTGGATCAGCCCCAGCATTTT
TRBJ2-7	-	TRBV29-1	-	CSVARLSSYEQYF	TGCAGCGTTGCTAGGTTGAGCTCCTACGAGCAGTACTTC
TRBJ2-7	-	TRBV7-9	once	CASSRDTIYEQYF	TGTGCCAGCAGCCGGGACACCATTTACGAGCAGTACTTC
TRBJ2-1	TRBD2	TRBV9	-	CASSVDLAGGSREQFF	TGTGCCAGCAGCGTAGATCTAGCGGGAGGATCGCGTGAGCAGTTCTTC
TRBJ1-2	-	TRBV5-1	-	CASSKGDGYTF	TGCGCCAGCAGCAAGGGGGATGGCTACACCTTC
TRBJ1-5	-	TRBV6-6	-	CASSPDSSNQPQHF	TGTGCCAGCAGTCCTGACAGCAGCAATCAGCCCCAGCATTTT
TRBJ2-5	-	TRBV6-5	once	CASSYSAGYQETQYF	TGTGCCAGCAGTTACTCGGCGGGGTACCAAGAGACCCAGTACTTC
TRBJ2-5	-	TRBV21-1	-	CASSKEMASGSIETQYF	TGTGCCAGCAGCAAAGAGATGGCTAGCGGGAGCATAGAGACCCAGTACTTC
TRBJ2-7	-	TRBV6-1	-	CASSDPPREQYF	TGTGCCAGCAGTGACCCACCGAGGGAGCAGTACTTC
TRBJ2-7	TRBD2	TRBV11-2	once	CASSLPRTSGNYEQYF	TGTGCCAGCAGCTTACCTAGGACTAGCGGGAACTACGAGCAGTACTTC
TRBJ2-5	-	TRBV28	-	CASKQDGGTQYF	TGTGCCAGCAAGCAGGACGGAGGGACCCAGTACTTC
TRBJ2-5	TRBD1	TRBV5-1	-	CASSGDSQETQYF	TGCGCCAGCAGCGGGGACAGCCAAGAGACCCAGTACTTC
TRBJ2-7	TRBD2	TRBV4-1	-	CASSRGKTSGSSFSEQYF	TGCGCCAGCAGCCGCGGCAAGACTAGCGGGAGTTCGTTTTCTGAGCAGTACTTC
TRBJ1-2	-	TRBV11-2	-	CASSLGASGYGYTF	TGTGCCAGCAGCTTGGGGGCGTCCGGCTATGGCTACACCTTC
TRBJ1-1	-	TRBV5-6	-	CASSSETDPMNTEAFF	TGTGCCAGCAGCTCAGAGACAGACCCAATGAACACTGAAGCTTTCTTT
TRBJ1-3	TRBD1	TRBV7-9	-	CASSLGQEVLGNTIYF	TGTGCCAGCAGCCTGGGACAGGAAGTACTTGGAAACACCATATATTTT
TRBJ1-1	TRBD1	TRBV27	-	CASSRQGVNTEAFF	TGTGCCAGCAGTCGACAGGGGGTAAACACTGAAGCTTTCTTT
TRBJ2-4	-	TRBV18	-	CASSPVSRGNIQYF	TGTGCCAGCTCACCGGTTAGTCGGGGGAACATTCAGTACTTC
TRBJ2-3	TRBD1	TRBV4-1	-	CASSPNPPTGADTQYF	TGCGCCAGCAGCCCGAACCCCCCGACAGGGGCAGATACGCAGTATTTT
TRBJ1-2	-	TRBV2	-	CASQGGEDYGYTF	TGTGCCAGTCAAGGCGGAGAGGACTATGGCTACACCTTC
TRBJ1-4	-	TRBV19	-	CASSPQTGEKLFF	TGTGCCAGTAGTCCGCAGACAGGAGAAAAACTGTTTTTT
TRBJ1-5	-	TRBV7-9	-	CASSFGPTHSNQPQHF	TGTGCCAGCAGCTTCGGTCCCACCCACAGCAATCAGCCCCAGCATTTT
TRBJ1-1	-	TRBV7-9	-	CASSLGWAANTEAFF	TGTGCCAGCAGCTTAGGCTGGGCAGCTAACACTGAAGCTTTCTTT
TRBJ1-1	-	TRBV10-3	-	CAISSLPGTEAFF	TGTGCCATCAGTTCCCTCCCCGGGACTGAAGCTTTCTTT
TRBJ2-2	-	TRBV21-1	-	CASSKGVLAGGNTGELFF	TGTGCCAGCAGCAAAGGGGTACTAGCGGGAGGGAACACCGGGGAGCTGTTTTTT
TRBJ2-7	TRBD1	TRBV5-6	-	CASSLVWGTGGEQYF	TGTGCCAGCAGCTTGGTGTGGGGGACAGGGGGCGAGCAGTACTTC
TRBJ2-5	TRBD2	TRBV5-1	-	CASSLKGLAGNGETQYF	TGCGCCAGCAGCTTAAAGGGACTAGCGGGAAATGGGGAGACCCAGTACTTC
TRBJ2-7	TRBD1	TRBV19	-	CASSAPQGTVTYEQYF	TGTGCCAGTAGTGCACCCCAAGGGACAGTTACCTACGAGCAGTACTTC
TRBJ1-4	-	TRBV18	-	CASSPGRQNNEKLFF	TGTGCCAGCTCACCCGGCAGACAGAATAATGAAAAACTGTTTTTT
TRBJ2-3	TRBD2	TRBV5-1	once	CASSLGLAGEADTQYF	TGCGCCAGCAGCTTGGGACTAGCGGGAGAAGCAGATACGCAGTATTTT
TRBJ2-5	-	TRBV11-2	-	CASSLTGETQYF	TGTGCCAGCAGCTTAACAGGAGAGACCCAGTACTTC
TRBJ2-7	TRBD1	TRBV6-6	-	CASSSTGTEFYEQYF	TGTGCCAGCAGCTCGACCGGGACAGAATTCTACGAGCAGTACTTC
TRBJ2-3	TRBD2	TRBV27	-	CASSNIRGTSGSSTDTQYF	TGTGCCAGCAGCAACATCAGGGGAACTAGCGGGAGCTCCACAGATACGCAGTATTTT
TRBJ2-7	-	TRBV7-9	-	CASSLRQATTLTYEQYF	TGTGCCAGCAGCTTAAGACAGGCAACAACCTTGACCTACGAGCAGTACTTC
TRBJ2-4	-	TRBV11-2	-	CASSFRGVDRREYF	TGTGCCAGCAGCTTCCGTGGAGTAGACAGACGGGAGTACTTC
TRBJ1-1	-	TRBV6-5	-	CATLTGTNTEAFF	TGTGCCACCCTGACGGGAACGAACACTGAAGCTTTCTTT